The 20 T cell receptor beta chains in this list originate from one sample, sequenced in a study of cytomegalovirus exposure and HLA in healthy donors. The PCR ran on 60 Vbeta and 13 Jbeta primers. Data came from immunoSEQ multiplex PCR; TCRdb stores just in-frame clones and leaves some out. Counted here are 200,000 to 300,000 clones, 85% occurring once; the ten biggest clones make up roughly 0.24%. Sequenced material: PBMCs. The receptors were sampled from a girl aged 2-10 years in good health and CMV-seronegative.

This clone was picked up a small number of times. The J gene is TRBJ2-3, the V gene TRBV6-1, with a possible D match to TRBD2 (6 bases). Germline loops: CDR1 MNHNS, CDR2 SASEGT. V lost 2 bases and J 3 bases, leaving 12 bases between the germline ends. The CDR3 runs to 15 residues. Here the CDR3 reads CASSEMGGSTDTQYF. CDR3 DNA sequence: TGTGCCAGCAGTGAAATGGGGGGTAGTACAGATACGCAGTATTTT.

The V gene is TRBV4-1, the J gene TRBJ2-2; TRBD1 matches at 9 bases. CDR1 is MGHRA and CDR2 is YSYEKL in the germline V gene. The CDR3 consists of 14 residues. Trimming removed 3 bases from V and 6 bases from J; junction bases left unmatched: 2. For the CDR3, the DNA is TGCGCCAGCAGCCATGGACAGGGGTCCGGGGAGCTGTTTTTT. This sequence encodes CASSHGQGSGELFF.

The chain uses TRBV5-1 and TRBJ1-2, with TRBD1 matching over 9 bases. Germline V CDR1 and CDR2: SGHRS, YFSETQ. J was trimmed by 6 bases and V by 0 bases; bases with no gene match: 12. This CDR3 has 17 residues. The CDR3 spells CASSLDTGTGRSNGYTF. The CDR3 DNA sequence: TGCGCCAGCAGCTTGGATACCGGGACAGGGAGGTCGAATGGCTACACCTTC.

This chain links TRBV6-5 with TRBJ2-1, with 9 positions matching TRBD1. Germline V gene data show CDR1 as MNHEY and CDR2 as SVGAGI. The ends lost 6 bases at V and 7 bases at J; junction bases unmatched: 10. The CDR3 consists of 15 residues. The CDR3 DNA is TGTGCCAGCAGCTCCGGACAGGGGTTAAGTAATGAGCAGTTCTTC. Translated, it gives CASSSGQGLSNEQFF.

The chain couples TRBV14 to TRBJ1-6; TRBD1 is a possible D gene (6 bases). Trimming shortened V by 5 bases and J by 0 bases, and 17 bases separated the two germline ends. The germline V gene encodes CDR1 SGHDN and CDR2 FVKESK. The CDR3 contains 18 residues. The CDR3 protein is CASSYTGQFSSYNSPLHF. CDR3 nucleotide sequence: TGTGCCAGCAGCTATACTGGACAGTTCAGCTCCTATAATTCACCCCTCCACTTT. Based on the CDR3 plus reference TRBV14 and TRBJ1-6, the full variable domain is EAGVTQFPSHSVIEKGQTVTLRCDPISGHDNLYWYRRVMGKEIKFLLHFVKESKQDESGMPNNRFLAERTGGTYSTLKVQPAELEDSGVYFCASSYTGQFSSYNSPLHFGNGTRLTVT.

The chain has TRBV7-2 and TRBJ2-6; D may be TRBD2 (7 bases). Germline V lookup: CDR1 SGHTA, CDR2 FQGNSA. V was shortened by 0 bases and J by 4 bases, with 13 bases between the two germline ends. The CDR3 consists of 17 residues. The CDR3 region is CASSLAGGAAGANVLTF. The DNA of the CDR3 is TGTGCCAGCAGCTTAGCTGGGGGGGCAGCAGGGGCCAACGTCCTGACTTTC.

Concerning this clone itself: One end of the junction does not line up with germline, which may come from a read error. The CDR3 protein is CSSSLGWQGRGTYEQYF. In DNA, the CDR3 is TGTTCCAGCAGCTTAGGGTGGCAGGGCAGAGGCACCTACGAGCAGTACTTC. J is TRBJ2-7 and V is TRBV7-9; possible D gene TRBD1, 5 bases. Germline values: CDR1 SEHNR, CDR2 FQNEAQ (reference sequence). CDR3 length equals 17 residues.

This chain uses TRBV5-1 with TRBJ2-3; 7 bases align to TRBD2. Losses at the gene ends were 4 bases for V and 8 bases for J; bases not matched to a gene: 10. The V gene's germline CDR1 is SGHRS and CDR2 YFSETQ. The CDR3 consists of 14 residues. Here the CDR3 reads CASSPDRERGTQYF. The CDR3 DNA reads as TGCGCCAGCAGCCCCGACCGCGAGCGGGGTACGCAGTATTTT. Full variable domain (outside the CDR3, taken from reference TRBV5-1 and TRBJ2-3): KAGVTQTPRYLIKTRGQQVTLSCSPISGHRSVSWYQQTPGQGLQFLFEYFSETQRNKGNFPGRFSGRQFSNSRSEMNVSTLELGDSALYLCASSPDRERGTQYFGPGTRLTVL.

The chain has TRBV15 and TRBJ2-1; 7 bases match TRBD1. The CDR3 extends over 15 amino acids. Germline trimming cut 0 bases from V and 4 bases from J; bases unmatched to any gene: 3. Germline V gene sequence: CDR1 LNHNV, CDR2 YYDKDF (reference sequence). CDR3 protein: CATSRDGTEYNEQFF. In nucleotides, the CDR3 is TGTGCCACCAGCAGAGATGGGACAGAATACAATGAGCAGTTCTTC.

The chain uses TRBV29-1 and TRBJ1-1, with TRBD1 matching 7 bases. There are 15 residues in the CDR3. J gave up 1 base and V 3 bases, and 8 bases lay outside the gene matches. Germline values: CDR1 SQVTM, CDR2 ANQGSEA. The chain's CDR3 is CSVDRRGIPNTEAFF. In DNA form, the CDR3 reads TGCAGCGTTGACCGCAGGGGGATCCCGAACACTGAAGCTTTCTTT.

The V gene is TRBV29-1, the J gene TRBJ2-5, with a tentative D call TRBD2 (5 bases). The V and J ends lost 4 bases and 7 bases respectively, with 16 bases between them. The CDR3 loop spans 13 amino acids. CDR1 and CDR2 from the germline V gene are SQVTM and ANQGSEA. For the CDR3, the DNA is TGCAGCGTTGGGACCCTCGAGGGATCGACCCAGTACTTC. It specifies CSVGTLEGSTQYF.

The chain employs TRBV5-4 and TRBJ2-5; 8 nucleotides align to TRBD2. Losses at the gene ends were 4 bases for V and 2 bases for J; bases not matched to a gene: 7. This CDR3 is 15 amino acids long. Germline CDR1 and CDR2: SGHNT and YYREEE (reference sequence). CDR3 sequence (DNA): TGTGCCAGCAGCCTCACTAGCGGCGCTCAAGAGACCCAGTACTTC. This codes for CASSLTSGAQETQYF.

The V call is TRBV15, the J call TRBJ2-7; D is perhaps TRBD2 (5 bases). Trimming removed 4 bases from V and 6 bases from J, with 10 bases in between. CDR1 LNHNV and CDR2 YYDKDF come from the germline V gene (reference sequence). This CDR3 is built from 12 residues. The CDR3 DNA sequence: TGTGCCACCAGCAATACGGGGTTCGAGCAGTACTTC. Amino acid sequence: CATSNTGFEQYF. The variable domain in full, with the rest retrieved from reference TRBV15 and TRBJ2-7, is DAMVIQNPRYQVTQFGKPVTLSCSQTLNHNVMYWYQQKSSQAPKLLFHYYDKDFNNEADTPDNFQSRRPNTSFCFLDIRSPGLGDTAMYLCATSNTGFEQYFGPGTRLTVT.

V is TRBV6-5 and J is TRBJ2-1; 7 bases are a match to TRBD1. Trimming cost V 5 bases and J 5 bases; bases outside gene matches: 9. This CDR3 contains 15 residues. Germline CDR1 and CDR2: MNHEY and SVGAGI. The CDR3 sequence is CASSTEGTEHNEQFF. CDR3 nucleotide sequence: TGTGCCAGCAGTACCGAAGGGACAGAGCACAATGAGCAGTTCTTC.

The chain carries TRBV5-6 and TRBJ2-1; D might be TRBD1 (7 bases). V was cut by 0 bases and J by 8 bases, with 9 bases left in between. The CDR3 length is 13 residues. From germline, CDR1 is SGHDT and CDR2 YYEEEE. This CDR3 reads CASSLAGGYEQFF. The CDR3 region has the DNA TGTGCCAGCAGCTTGGCAGGGGGGTATGAGCAGTTCTTC.

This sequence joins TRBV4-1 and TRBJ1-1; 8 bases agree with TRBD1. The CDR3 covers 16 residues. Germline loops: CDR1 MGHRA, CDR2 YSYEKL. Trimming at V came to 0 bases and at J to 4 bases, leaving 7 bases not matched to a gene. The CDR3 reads CASSQERTGWGTEAFF. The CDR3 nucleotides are TGCGCCAGCAGCCAAGAACGGACAGGGTGGGGCACTGAAGCTTTCTTT.

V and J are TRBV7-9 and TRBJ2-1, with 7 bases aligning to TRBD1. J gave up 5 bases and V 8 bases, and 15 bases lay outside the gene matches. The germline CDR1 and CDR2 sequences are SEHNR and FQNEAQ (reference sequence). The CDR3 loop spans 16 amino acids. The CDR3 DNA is TGTGCCAGCGGAATTACGGGACAGCTCCCCAACAATGAGCAGTTCTTC. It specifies CASGITGQLPNNEQFF.

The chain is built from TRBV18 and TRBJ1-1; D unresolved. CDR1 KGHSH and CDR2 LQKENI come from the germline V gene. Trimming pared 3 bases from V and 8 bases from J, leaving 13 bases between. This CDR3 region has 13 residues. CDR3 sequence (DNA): TGTGCCAGCTCACCGGACTGGAGGCGCGAAGCTTTCTTT. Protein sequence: CASSPDWRREAFF.

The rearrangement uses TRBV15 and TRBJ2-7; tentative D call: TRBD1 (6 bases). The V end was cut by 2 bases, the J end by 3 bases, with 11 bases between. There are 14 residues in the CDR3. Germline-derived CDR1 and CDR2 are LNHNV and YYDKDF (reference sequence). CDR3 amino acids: CATSRQQGSYEQYF. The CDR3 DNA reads TGTGCCACCAGCAGACAACAGGGCAGCTACGAGCAGTACTTC.

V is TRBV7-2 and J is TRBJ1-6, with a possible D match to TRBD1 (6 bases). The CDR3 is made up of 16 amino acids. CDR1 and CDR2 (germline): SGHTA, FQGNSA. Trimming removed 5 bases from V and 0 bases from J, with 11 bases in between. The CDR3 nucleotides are TGTGCCAGCAGCCCGAGGGGGGGCTCCTATAATTCACCCCTCCACTTT. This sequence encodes CASSPRGGSYNSPLHF.